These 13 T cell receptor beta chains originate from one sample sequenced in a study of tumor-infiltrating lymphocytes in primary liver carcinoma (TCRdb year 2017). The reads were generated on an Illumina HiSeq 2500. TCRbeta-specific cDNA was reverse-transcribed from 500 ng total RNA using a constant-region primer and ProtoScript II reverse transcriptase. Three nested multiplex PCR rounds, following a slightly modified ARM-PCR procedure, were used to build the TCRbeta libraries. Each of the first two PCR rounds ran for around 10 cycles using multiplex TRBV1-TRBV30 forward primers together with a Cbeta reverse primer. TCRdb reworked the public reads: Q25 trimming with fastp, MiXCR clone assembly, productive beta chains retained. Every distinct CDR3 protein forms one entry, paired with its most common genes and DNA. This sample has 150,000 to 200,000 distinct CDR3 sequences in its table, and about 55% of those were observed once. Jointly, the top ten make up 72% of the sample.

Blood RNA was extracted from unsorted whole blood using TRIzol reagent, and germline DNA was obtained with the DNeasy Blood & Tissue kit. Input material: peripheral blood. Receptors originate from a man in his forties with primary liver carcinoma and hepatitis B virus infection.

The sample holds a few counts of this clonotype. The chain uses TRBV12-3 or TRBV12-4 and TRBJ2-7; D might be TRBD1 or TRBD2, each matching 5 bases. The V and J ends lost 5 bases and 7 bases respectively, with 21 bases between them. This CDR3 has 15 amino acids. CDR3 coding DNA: TGTGCCAGCAGTCACCGGGACGGCGGAATAACGGAGCAGTACTTC. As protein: CASSHRDGGITEQYF.

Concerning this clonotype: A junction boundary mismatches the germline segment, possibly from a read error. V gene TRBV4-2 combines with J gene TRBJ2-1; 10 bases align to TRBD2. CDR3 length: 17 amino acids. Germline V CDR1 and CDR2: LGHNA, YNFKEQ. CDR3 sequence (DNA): TGTGCCAGCAGCCCCGCGGTCCCTAGCGGGAGTTTCAATGAGCAGCTCTTC. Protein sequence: CASSPAVPSGSFNEQLF.

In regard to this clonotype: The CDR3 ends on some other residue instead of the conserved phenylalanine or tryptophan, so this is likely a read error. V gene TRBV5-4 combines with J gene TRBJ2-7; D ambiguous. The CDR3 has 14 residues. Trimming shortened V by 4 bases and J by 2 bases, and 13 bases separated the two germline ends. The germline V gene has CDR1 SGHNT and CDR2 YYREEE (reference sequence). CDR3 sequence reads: CASSPPSNPYEQYS. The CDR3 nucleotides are TGTGCCAGCAGCCCGCCGTCTAACCCCTACGAGCAGTACTCC.

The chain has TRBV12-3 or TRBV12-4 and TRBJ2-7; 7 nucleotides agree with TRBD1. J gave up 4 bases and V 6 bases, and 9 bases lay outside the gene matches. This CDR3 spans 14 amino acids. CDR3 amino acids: CASRRQGLGYEQYF. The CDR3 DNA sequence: TGTGCCAGCAGGCGACAGGGCCTGGGTTACGAGCAGTACTTC.

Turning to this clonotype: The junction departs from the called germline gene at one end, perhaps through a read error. Here the CDR3 DNA reads TGTGCCTGGAGTCCACGTAAGCGGGCCTACACTGAGCAGTTCTTC. Protein sequence: CAWSPRKRAYTEQFF. The chain has TRBV30 and TRBJ2-1, with D possibly matching TRBD2 (6 bases). Germline-derived CDR1 and CDR2 are GTSNPN and SVGIG (reference sequence). The CDR3 sequence is 15 residues long.

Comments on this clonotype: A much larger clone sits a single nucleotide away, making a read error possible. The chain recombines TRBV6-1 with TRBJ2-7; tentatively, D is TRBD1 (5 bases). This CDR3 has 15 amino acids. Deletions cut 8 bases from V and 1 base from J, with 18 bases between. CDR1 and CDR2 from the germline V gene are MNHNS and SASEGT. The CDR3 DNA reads TGTGCCAGCGGGGCTCCGAGACAGAGATCCTACGAGCAGTACTTC. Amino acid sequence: CASGAPRQRSYEQYF.

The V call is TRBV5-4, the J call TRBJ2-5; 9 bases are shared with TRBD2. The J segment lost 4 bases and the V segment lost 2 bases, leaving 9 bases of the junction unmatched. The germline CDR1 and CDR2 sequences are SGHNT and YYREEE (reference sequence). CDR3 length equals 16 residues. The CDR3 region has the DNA TGTGCCAGCAGCTTATCCTCGGGACTAGCAGGAGAGACCCAGTACTTC. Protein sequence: CASSLSSGLAGETQYF.

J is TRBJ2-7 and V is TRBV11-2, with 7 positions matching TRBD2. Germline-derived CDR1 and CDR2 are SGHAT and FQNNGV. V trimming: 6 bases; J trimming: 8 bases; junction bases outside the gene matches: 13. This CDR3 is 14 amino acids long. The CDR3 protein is CASSLMAGALKQYF. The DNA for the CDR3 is TGTGCCAGCAGTTTAATGGCGGGAGCCCTCAAGCAGTACTTC.

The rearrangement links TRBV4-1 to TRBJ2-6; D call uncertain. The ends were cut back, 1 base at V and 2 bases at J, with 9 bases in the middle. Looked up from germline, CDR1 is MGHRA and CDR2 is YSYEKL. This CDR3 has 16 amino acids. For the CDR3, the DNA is TGCGCCAGCAGCCAAGTATCGGGTGCTGGGGCCAACGTCCTGACTTTC. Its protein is CASSQVSGAGANVLTF.

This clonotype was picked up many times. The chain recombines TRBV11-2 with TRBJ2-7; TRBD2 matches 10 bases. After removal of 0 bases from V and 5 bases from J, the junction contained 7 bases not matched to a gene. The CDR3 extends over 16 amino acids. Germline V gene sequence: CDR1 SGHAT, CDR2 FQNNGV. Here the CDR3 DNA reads TGTGCCAGCAGCTTAGAAGGGCTAGCGGGAGTCCACGAGCAGTACTTC. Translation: CASSLEGLAGVHEQYF.

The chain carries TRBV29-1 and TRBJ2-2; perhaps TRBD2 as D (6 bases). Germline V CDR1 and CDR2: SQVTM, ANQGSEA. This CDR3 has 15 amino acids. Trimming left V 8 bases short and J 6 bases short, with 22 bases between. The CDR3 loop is CSIKDATGAPGELFF. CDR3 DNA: TGCAGCATTAAAGACGCCACGGGAGCCCCCGGGGAGCTGTTTTTT.

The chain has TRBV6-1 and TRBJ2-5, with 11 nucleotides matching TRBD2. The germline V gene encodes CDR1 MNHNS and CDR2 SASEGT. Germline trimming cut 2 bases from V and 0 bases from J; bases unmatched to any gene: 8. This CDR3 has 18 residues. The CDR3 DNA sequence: TGTGCCAGCAGTGAAACCTTTCTAGCGGGAGGTAACCAAGAGACCCAGTACTTC. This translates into CASSETFLAGGNQETQYF.

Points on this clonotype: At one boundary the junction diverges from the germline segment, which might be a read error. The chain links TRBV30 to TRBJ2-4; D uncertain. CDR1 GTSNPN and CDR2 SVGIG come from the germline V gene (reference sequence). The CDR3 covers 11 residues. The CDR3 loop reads CDWTLNDIQYF. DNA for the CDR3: TGTGACTGGACCCTCAACGACATTCAGTACTTC.